Each of the 3 T cell receptor beta chains below was sequenced from the same sample in a study of T cell responses to AZD1222 COVID-19 vaccine listed by TCRdb under 2021. Sample time point, as interpreted from the label and publication: baseline before first vaccination. Receptor libraries were prepared by the immunoSEQ multiplex PCR assay. TCRdb's version of the immuneACCESS table is confined to in-frame rearrangements and falls short of the full clone set. An unresolved V gene accounts for under half of the shortfall where checked; the remainder is of unknown origin. The sample includes roughly 150,000 clones, with around 93% observed a single time. Clones ranked in the top ten supply about 1.9% of the sample. The sequenced sample was peripheral blood, obtained on day 0 of AZD1222 vaccination. Source of these receptors: an adult in good health.

The rearrangement links TRBV7-8 to TRBJ1-2; 9 positions match TRBD1. Unmatched junction bases numbered 12, after V lost 4 bases and J lost 3 bases. Germline loops: CDR1 SGHVS, CDR2 FQNEAQ. This CDR3 region has 17 residues. CDR3 amino acids: CASSSRQGVHKYYGYTF. For the CDR3, the DNA is TGTGCCAGCAGCTCCCGACAGGGGGTGCATAAATACTATGGCTACACCTTC.

The V and J genes are TRBV5-1 and TRBJ2-2, with TRBD2 matching over 8 bases. Germline V gives CDR1 SGHRS, CDR2 YFSETQ. V dropped 4 bases and J dropped 4; count of bases not matched to a gene: 9. There are 16 residues in the CDR3. CDR3 amino acids: CASSTKSGGGTGELFF. CDR3 nucleotides: TGCGCCAGCAGCACAAAAAGCGGGGGAGGCACCGGGGAGCTGTTTTTT.

This chain joins TRBV7-9 and TRBJ1-2; D is unresolved. The V end was cut by 0 bases, the J end by 4 bases, with 3 bases between. This CDR3 comprises 12 residues. The germline V gene encodes CDR1 SEHNR and CDR2 FQNEAQ (reference sequence). This chain's CDR3 is CASSLASYGYTF. In nucleotides, the CDR3 is TGTGCCAGCAGCTTAGCCAGCTATGGCTACACCTTC.